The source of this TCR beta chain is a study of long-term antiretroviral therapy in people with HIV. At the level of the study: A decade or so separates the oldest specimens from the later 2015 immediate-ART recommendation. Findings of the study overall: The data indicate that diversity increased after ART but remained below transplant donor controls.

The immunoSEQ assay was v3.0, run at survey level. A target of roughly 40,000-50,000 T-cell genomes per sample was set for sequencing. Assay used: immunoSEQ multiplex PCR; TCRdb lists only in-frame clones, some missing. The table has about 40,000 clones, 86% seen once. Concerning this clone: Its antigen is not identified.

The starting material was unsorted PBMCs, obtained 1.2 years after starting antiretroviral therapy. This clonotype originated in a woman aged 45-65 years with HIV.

The CDR3 spells CASSFGGVGEAFF. CDR3 DNA sequence: TGTGCCAGCAGCTTTGGGGGGGTTGGGGAAGCTTTCTTT. The chain links TRBV7-9 to TRBJ1-1; possibly TRBD1 for D (5 bases). Germline assignment: CDR1 SEHNR and CDR2 FQNEAQ (reference sequence). The CDR3 runs to 13 residues. V gave up 3 bases and J gave up 8 bases, with 13 bases separating them.